Each of the 5 T cell receptor beta chains below was sequenced from the same sample in a study of blood T cell repertoires in COVID-19. Generated by immunoSEQ multiplex PCR, the TCRdb table keeps only in-frame clones and is missing some. The sample includes roughly 410,000 clones, more than 80% of them seen just once. The specimen was peripheral blood. Receptor source: a middle-aged man with acute or convalescent COVID-19.

The V call is TRBV10-3, the J call TRBJ2-3; 9 bases are a match to TRBD2. The CDR3 contains 17 residues. Germline trimming cut 4 bases from V and 4 bases from J; bases unmatched to any gene: 12. CDR1 and CDR2 (germline): ENHRY, SYGVKD. DNA for the CDR3: TGTGCCATCAGTGCGTCTAGCGGGGTCTTGGTCGCAGATACGCAGTATTTT. Its protein product is CAISASSGVLVADTQYF.

V gene TRBV6-5 combines with J gene TRBJ1-1; TRBD1 is a possible D gene (6 bases). Trimming shortened V by 5 bases and J by 8 bases, and 15 bases separated the two germline ends. From germline, CDR1 is MNHEY and CDR2 SVGAGI. The CDR3 has 13 residues. The CDR3 nucleotides read TGTGCCAGCAGTCTTTTGCTGGGGACAGAAGCTTTCTTT. It is translated as CASSLLLGTEAFF.

The chain is built from TRBV6-6 and TRBJ2-7; D unclear. Germline CDR1 is MNHNY and CDR2 is SVGAGI (reference sequence). The CDR3 length is 15 residues. V gave up 0 bases and J gave up 2 bases, with 11 bases separating them. The CDR3 nucleotides read TGTGCCAGCAGTTACTCGTCTAGTCCCACCTACGAGCAGTACTTC. Protein: CASSYSSSPTYEQYF.

This clone was counted only a few times. V is TRBV27 and J is TRBJ2-6; perhaps TRBD1 as D (6 bases). V was trimmed by 4 bases and J by 2 bases, leaving 21 bases between them. From germline, CDR1 is MNHEY and CDR2 SMNVEV (reference sequence). This CDR3 is built from 19 residues. CDR3 sequence: CASSSPTKGVPPGANVLTF. In DNA, the CDR3 is TGTGCCAGCAGTTCCCCGACAAAGGGGGTTCCGCCTGGGGCCAACGTCCTGACTTTC.

The chain is built from TRBV27 and TRBJ1-2; 9 bases are a match to TRBD1. In germline, CDR1 is MNHEY, CDR2 SMNVEV (reference sequence). This CDR3 spans 16 amino acids. Germline trimming cut 7 bases from V and 2 bases from J; bases unmatched to any gene: 11. As DNA, the CDR3 is TGTGCCAGCACCTCTCTCGACAGGGGGTACAACTATGGCTACACCTTC. Translating it yields CASTSLDRGYNYGYTF.